The subject of this entry is one TCR beta chain. No antigen is known for it. Qualities for individual bases were not recorded, and no much larger clone is one base off. This entry is derived from a study of vaccination and CD4 T cells after COVID-19 (dated by TCRdb to 2022 to 2024). For context, the study as a whole: Every convalescent patient had a positive nasal swab PCR test for SARS-CoV-2, with mild disease in nine patients and severe disease in one. The convalescent cohort comprised six males and four females, including two Hispanic individuals, seven Caucasians, two Asians and one multiracial person. Overlapping spike peptide pools from SARS-CoV-2 and from the common cold coronaviruses HCoV-NL63, HCoV-OC43 and HCoV-229E were used as culture stimuli. The spike-specific CD4+ TCR repertoire was compared before and after mRNA vaccination in 10 COVID-19 convalescent patients and a handful of infection-naive healthy vaccine recipients. As controls, cultures received a CEFX viral epitope pool (the positive control), an HIV-1 Nef peptide pool (the negative control), or no peptide at all. Each participant got two doses of either the Pfizer-BioNTech BNT162b2 vaccine (n=8) or the Moderna mRNA-1273 vaccine (n=2). Post-COVID blood samples were collected from convalescent patients a median of around 96 days after diagnosis, with a range of roughly 30 to 161 days. Post-vaccine blood samples were collected a median of about 72 days after the second vaccine dose, ranging from roughly 13 to 241 days.

This specimen's treatment or condition label, interpreted: approximately 9-day PBMC culture with coronavirus spike peptide pools or control peptides (ViraFEST assay). The study used the ViraFEST assay, which expanded antigen-specific T cells with peptide pools and then identified expanded clonotypes by TCR sequencing. The convalescent patients' positive SARS-CoV-2 PCR tests fell between March and December 2020, which was before the Alpha, Beta and Delta variants emerged in the United States. Each well held millions of PBMCs cultured in IMDM containing about 5% human AB serum and around 10 IU/ml IL-2, with 8.5 to 10 ug/ml peptide pools added. On days 3 and 7, half of the culture medium was replaced with fresh IL-2-containing medium. Once the cells had been in culture for around ten days, the EasySep CD4+ T cell isolation kit was used to isolate CD4+ T cells by negative selection. Ficoll-Paque Plus gradient centrifugation was used to isolate PBMCs from whole blood, and the isolated PBMCs were then either used fresh or cryopreserved at -140C. Triplicate wells were generally used for each culture condition.

The method was PCR. At the Johns Hopkins FTIC core, DNA from the cultured CD4+ T cells underwent TCR sequencing with the Oncomine TCR Beta short-read assay. Genomic DNA was extracted from the cultured CD4+ T cells with the QIAamp micro DNA kit. Oncomine TCR Beta libraries from cultured CD4+ T cells were pooled with unique dual indexes and sequenced on an Illumina iSeq 100. The authors' pipeline ran thus. Non-productive sequences were filtered out, and CDR3s that did not start with C, did not end with F or W, or were shorter than 7 amino acids were discarded. Antigen-specific clonotypes were identified with the MANAFEST web application by comparing peptide-stimulated wells with reference and other culture wells. Positive clones required FDR below 0.05, an odds ratio above 5, and productive frequency above 0.1% in at least two of three replicate wells. A clonotype was classed as cross-reactive if the clonotype showed significant expansion both in SARS-CoV-2 spike wells and in at least one common cold coronavirus spike condition. Levenshtein distances (stringdist) and unrooted phylogenetic trees (ape) in R version 3.6.1 were used to assess CDR3 homology. Using fastp at Q25 and MiXCR, TCRdb reprocessed the public reads and kept productive beta chains. Every distinct CDR3 protein forms one entry, paired with its most common genes and DNA. None of the V and J calls come from the authors' own analysis; TCRdb made them. The table for this sample lists 11,000 to 15,000 distinct CDR3 sequences; approximately 45% of them were counted only once. Roughly 15% of the sample is held by the ten biggest clonotypes.

Here is what the overall study found, with its caveats: Only a relatively small number of convalescent patients were included in the study, and early timepoints following natural infection were not analyzed. The median count of SARS-CoV-2-reactive clonotypes went up from 20 to 25 after infection to 38 after vaccination, although the change was not significant. Of the vaccine-specific clones in convalescent patients, 304 of 307, or nearly all, reacted only to SARS-CoV-2 spike and did not cross-react with common cold coronaviruses. In convalescent patients, a median about 86% of post-vaccine SARS-CoV-2-reactive clones were detected only after vaccination, suggesting vaccine-specific priming.

V is shortened by 1 base, J by 1 base, and the region joining them spans 11 bases. The CDR3, cysteine through phenylalanine, is 16 amino acids long. Only CDR3 DNA is held: 48 bases, read in frame from base 1. The germline V gene yields SGHNT for CDR1 and YENEEA for CDR2. Sequencing was carried out using cultured CD4+ T cells from blood. This chain is built from TRBV11-3 and TRBJ1-3; the D gene cannot be named for sure. This clonotype was obtained from a human donor with COVID-19. The CDR3 protein is CASSLARRESGNTIYF. The nucleotide sequence reads as follows: TGTGCCAGCAGCTTAGCAAGAAGGGAATCTGGAAACACCATATATTTT.